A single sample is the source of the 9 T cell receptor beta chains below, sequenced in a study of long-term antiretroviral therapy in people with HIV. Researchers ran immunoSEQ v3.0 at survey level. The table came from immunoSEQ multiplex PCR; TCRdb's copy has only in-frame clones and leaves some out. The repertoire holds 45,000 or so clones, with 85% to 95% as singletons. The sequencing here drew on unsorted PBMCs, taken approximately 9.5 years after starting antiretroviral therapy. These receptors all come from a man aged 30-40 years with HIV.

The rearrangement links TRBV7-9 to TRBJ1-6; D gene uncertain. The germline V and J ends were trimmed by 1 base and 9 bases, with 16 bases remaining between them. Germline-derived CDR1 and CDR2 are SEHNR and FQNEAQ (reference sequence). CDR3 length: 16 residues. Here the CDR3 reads CASSLGSGARGSPLHF. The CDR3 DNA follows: TGTGCCAGCAGCTTAGGTTCAGGAGCCCGTGGTTCACCCCTCCACTTT.

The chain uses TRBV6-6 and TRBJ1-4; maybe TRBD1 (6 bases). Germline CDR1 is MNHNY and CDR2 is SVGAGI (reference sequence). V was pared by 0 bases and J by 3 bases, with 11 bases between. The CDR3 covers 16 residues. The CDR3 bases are TGTGCCAGCAGTTACTCTTTGGACAGCTCTAATGAAAAACTGTTTTTT. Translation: CASSYSLDSSNEKLFF.

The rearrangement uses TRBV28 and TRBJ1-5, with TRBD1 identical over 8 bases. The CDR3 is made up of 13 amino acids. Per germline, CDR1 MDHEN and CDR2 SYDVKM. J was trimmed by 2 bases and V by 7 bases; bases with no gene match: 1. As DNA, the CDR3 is TGTGCCAGCAAACAGGGGGGCAATCAGCCCCAGCATTTT. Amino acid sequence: CASKQGGNQPQHF.

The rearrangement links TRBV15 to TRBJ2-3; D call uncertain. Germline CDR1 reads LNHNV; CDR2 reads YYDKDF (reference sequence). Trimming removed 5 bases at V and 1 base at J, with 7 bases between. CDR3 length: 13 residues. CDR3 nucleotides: TGTGCCACCAGCCCGGGCCGCACAGATACGCAGTATTTT. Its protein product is CATSPGRTDTQYF. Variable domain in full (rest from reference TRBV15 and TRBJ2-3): DAMVIQNPRYQVTQFGKPVTLSCSQTLNHNVMYWYQQKSSQAPKLLFHYYDKDFNNEADTPDNFQSRRPNTSFCFLDIRSPGLGDTAMYLCATSPGRTDTQYFGPGTRLTVL.

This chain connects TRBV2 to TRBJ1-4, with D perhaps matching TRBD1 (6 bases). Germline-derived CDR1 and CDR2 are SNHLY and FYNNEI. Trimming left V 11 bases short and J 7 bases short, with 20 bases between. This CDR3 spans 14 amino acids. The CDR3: CAYAKGGMGEKLFF. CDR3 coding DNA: TGTGCCTACGCTAAGGGGGGGATGGGTGAAAAACTGTTTTTT.

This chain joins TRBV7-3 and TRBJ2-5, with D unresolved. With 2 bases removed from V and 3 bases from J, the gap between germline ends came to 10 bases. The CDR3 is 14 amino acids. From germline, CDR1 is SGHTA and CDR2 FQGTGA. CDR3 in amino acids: CASSLGYPEETQYF. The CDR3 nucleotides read TGTGCCAGCAGCTTAGGGTACCCCGAAGAGACCCAGTACTTC.

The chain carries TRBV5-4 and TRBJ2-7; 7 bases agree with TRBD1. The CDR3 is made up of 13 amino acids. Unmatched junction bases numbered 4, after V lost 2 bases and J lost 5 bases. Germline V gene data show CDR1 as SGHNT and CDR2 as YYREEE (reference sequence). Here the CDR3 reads CASSFPDRDEQYF. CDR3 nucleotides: TGTGCCAGCAGCTTTCCCGACAGGGACGAGCAGTACTTC. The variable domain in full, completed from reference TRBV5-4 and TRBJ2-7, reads ETGVTQSPTHLIKTRGQQVTLRCSSQSGHNTVSWYQQALGQGPQFIFQYYREEENGRGNFPPRFSGLQFPNYSSELNVNALELDDSALYLCASSFPDRDEQYFGPGTRLTVT.

For the CDR3, the DNA is TGTGCCAGCAGCCGGCTCCGGGACAAGAATGAAAAACTGTTTTTT. Translating gives CASSRLRDKNEKLFF. V gene TRBV5-8 combines with J gene TRBJ1-4; TRBD1 might be the D (6 bases). This CDR3 comprises 15 residues. Germline CDR1 and CDR2: SGHTS and YDEGEE. V gave up 4 bases and J gave up 5 bases, with 15 bases separating them. Complete variable domain (other parts from reference TRBV5-8 and TRBJ1-4): EAGVTQSPTHLIKTRGQQATLRCSPISGHTSVYWYQQALGLGLQFLLWYDEGEERNRGNFPPRFSGRQFPNYSSELNVNALELEDSALYLCASSRLRDKNEKLFFGSGTQLSVL.

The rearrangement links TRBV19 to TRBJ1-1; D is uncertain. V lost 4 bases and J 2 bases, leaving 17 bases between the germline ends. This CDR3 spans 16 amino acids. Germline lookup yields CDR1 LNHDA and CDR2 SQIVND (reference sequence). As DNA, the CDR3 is TGTGCCAGTAGTACCACCGAACAGAGAATCAACACTGAAGCTTTCTTT. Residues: CASSTTEQRINTEAFF.